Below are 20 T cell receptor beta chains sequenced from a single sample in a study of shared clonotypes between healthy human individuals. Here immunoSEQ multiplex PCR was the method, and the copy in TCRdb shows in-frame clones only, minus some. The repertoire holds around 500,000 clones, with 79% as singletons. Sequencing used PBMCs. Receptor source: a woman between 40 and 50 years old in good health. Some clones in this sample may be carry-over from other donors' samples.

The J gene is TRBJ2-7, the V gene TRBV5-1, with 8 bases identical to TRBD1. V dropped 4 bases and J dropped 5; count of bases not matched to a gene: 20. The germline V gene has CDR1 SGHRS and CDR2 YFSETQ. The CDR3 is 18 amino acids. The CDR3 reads CASSPGTGSWGRLDEQYF. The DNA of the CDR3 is TGCGCCAGCAGCCCCGGGACAGGTAGTTGGGGTCGGCTAGACGAGCAGTACTTC.

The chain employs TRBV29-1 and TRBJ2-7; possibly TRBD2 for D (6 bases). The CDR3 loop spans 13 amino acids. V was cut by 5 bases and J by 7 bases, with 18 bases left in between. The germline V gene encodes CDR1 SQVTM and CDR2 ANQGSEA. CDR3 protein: CSVLPSRGREQYF. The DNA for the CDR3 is TGCAGCGTTCTCCCGTCGCGGGGTCGGGAGCAGTACTTC.

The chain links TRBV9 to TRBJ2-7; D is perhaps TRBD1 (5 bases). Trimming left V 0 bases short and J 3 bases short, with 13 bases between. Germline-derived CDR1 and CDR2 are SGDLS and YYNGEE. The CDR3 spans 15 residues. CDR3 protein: CASSVGQGTDYEQYF. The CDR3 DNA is TGTGCCAGCAGCGTAGGGCAGGGTACGGACTACGAGCAGTACTTC.

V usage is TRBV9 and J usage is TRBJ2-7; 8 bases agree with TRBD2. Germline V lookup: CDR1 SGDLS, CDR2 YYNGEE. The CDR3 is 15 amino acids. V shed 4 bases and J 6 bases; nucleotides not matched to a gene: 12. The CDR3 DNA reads TGTGCCAGCAGCCAGACTAGCGTCCACCTAAGCGAGCAGTACTTC. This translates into CASSQTSVHLSEQYF.

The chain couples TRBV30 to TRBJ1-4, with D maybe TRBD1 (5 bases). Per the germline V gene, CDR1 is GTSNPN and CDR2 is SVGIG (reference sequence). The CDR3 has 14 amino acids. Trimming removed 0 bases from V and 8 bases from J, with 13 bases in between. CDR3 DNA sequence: TGTGCCTGGAGTGTACGGGGGAACCCAGAAAAACTGTTTTTT. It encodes CAWSVRGNPEKLFF. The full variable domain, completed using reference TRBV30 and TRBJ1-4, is SQTIHQWPATLVQPVGSPLSLECTVEGTSNPNLYWYRQAAGRGLQLLFYSVGIGQISSEVPQNLSASRPQDRQFILSSKKLLLSDSGFYLCAWSVRGNPEKLFFGSGTQLSVL.

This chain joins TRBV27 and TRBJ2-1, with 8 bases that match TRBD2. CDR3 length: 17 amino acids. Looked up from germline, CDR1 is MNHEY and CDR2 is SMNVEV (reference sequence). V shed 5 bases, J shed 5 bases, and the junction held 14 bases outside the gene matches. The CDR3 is CASSPTGGRPHHNEQFF. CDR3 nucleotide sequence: TGTGCCAGCAGTCCTACGGGGGGGAGGCCACACCACAATGAGCAGTTCTTC.

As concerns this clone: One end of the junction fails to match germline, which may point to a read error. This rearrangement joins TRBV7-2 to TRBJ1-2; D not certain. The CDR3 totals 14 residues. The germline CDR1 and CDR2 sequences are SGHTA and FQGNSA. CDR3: CVSSLFKLDYGYTF. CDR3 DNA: TGTGTCAGCAGCTTGTTCAAACTCGACTATGGCTACACCTTC.

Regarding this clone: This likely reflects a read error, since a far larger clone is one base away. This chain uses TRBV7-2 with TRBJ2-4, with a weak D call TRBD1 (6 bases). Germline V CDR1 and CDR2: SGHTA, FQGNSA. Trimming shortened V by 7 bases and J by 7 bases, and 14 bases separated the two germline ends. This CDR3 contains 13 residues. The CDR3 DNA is TGTGCCAGCAACAACGACAGGTCCAACATTCAGTACTTC. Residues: CASNNDRSNIQYF.

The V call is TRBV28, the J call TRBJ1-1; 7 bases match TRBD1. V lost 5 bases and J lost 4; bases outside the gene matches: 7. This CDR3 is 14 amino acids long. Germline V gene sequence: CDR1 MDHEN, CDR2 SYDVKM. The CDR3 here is CASSLRGRVTEAFF. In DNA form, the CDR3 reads TGTGCCAGCAGTCTAAGGGGGCGGGTCACTGAAGCTTTCTTT.

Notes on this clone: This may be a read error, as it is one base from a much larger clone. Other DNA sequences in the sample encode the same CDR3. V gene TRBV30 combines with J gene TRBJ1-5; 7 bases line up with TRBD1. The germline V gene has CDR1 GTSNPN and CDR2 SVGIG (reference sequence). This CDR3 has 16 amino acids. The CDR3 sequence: CAWGRRGRYGNQPQHF. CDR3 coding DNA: TGTGCCTGGGGCCGCAGGGGGAGGTATGGCAACCAGCCCCAGCATTTT.

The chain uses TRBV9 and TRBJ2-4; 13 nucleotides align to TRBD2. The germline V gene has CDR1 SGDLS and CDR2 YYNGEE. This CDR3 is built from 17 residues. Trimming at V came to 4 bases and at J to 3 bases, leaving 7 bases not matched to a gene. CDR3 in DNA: TGTGCCAGCAGCCCAGGACTAGCGGGAGTAAGCAAAAACATTCAGTACTTC. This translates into CASSPGLAGVSKNIQYF. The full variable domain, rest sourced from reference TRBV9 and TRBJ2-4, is DSGVTQTPKHLITATGQRVTLRCSPRSGDLSVYWYQQSLDQGLQFLIQYYNGEERAKGNILERFSAQQFPDLHSELNLSSLELGDSALYFCASSPGLAGVSKNIQYFGAGTRLSVL.

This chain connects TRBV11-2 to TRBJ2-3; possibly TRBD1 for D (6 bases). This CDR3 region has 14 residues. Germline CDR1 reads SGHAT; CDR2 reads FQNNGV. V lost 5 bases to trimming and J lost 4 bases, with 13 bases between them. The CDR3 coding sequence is TGTGCCAGCAGCAAGCTACAGGGATCAGATACGCAGTATTTT. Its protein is CASSKLQGSDTQYF.

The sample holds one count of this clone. The CDR3: CSAKRAAATNEKLFF. The CDR3 region has the DNA TGCAGCGCTAAGCGGGCGGCGGCAACTAATGAAAAACTGTTTTTT. The chain couples TRBV29-1 to TRBJ1-4; D is unresolved. The germline V gene has CDR1 SQVTM and CDR2 ANQGSEA. The V and J ends lost 7 bases and 0 bases respectively, with 15 bases between them. The CDR3 spans 15 residues.

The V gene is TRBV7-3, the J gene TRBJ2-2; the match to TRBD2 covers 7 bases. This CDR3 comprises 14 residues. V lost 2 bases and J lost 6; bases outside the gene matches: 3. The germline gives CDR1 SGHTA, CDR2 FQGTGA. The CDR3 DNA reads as TGTGCCAGCAGCTTAGGGCGGGAGTCCGGGGAGCTGTTTTTT. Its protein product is CASSLGRESGELFF.

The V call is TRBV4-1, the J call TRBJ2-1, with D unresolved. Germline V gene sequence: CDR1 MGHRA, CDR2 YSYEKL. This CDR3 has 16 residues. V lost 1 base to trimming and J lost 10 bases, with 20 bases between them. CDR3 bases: TGCGCCAGCAGCCAAGGAACAACCCGTAGCCCCAGGGAGCAGTTCTTC. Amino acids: CASSQGTTRSPREQFF.

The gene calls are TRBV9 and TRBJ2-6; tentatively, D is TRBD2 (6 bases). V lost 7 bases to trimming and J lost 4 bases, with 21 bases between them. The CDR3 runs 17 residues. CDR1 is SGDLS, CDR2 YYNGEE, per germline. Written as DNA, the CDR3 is TGTGCCAGCTCTGAGGACTACTCCCTGGGGGGGGCCAACGTCCTGACTTTC. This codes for CASSEDYSLGGANVLTF.

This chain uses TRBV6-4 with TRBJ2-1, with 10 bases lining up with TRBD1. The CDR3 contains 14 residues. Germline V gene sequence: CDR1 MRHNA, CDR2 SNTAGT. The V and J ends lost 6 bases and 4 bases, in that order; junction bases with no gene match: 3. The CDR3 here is CASSPGQGYNEQFF. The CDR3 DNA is TGTGCCAGCAGCCCGGGACAGGGGTACAATGAGCAGTTCTTC.

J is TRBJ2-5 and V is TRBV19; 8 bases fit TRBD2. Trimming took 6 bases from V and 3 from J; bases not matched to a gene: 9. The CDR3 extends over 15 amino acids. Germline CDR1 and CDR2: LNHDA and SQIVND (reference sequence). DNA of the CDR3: TGTGCCAGTAGCCGACTAGCGAGGGGGGAAGAGACCCAGTACTTC. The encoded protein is CASSRLARGEETQYF.

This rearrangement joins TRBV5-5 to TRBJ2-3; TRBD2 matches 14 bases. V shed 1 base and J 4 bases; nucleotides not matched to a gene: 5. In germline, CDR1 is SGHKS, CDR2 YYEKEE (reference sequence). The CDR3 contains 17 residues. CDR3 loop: CASSLRGLAGVPDTQYF. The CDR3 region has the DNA TGTGCCAGCAGCTTGAGGGGACTAGCGGGAGTACCAGATACGCAGTATTTT.

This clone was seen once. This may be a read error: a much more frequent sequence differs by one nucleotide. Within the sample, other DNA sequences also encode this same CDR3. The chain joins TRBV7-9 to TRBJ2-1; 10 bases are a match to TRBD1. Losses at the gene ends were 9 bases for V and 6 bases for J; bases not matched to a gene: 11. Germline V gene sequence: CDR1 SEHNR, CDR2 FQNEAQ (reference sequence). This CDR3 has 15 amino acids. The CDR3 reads CASMRGQGRSNEQFF. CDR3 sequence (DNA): TGTGCCAGTATGAGGGGACAGGGGCGATCCAATGAGCAGTTCTTC.